Listed below are T cell receptor beta chains from one sample, sequenced in a study of blood T cell repertoires in COVID-19. Method: immunoSEQ multiplex PCR; TCRdb's copy keeps in-frame clones and lacks some. Among about 350,000 clones, more than 75% were seen once, and the ten largest hold 5.3%. The sequenced material came from PBMCs or T cells enriched from blood (not recorded which). The receptors derive from a woman in her thirties who had recovered from COVID-19. CDR3s include the opening cysteine and the closing phenylalanine or tryptophan. The order of the fields is J gene, clone size, V gene, D gene, CDR3 DNA, CDR3 protein. A D gene is named only where the DNA matches it firmly. The size field is filled for only some rows; it gives once, few, many or a size class.

J gene: TRBJ2-7; clone size: few; V gene: TRBV5-4; D gene: -; CDR3 DNA: TGTGCCAGCAGCTTTGGAGGTACCAGCTCCTACGAGCAGTACTTC; CDR3 protein: CASSFGGTSSYEQYF
J gene: TRBJ1-3; clone size: -; V gene: TRBV9; D gene: -; CDR3 DNA: TGTGCCAGCAGCCTCTTTGATGGGGGGTTAGAAAACACCATATATTTT; CDR3 protein: CASSLFDGGLENTIYF
J gene: TRBJ2-7; clone size: -; V gene: TRBV7-2; D gene: -; CDR3 DNA: TGTGCCAGCAGCCCCTCTGGATGGGGGCTCTCCTACGAGCAGTACTTC; CDR3 protein: CASSPSGWGLSYEQYF
J gene: TRBJ2-5; clone size: -; V gene: TRBV27; D gene: -; CDR3 DNA: TGTGCCAGCAGCTCTTCTCCTTCCTCCAACTTGGAGACCCAGTACTTC; CDR3 protein: CASSSSPSSNLETQYF
J gene: TRBJ2-1; clone size: -; V gene: TRBV28; D gene: -; CDR3 DNA: TGTGCCAGCTGCCCAGGCTACAATGAGCAGTTCTTC; CDR3 protein: CASCPGYNEQFF
J gene: TRBJ2-2; clone size: few; V gene: TRBV9; D gene: -; CDR3 DNA: TGTGCCAGCAGCGTAGCTTGGACACCTGGCGGGGAGCTGTTTTTT; CDR3 protein: CASSVAWTPGGELFF
J gene: TRBJ2-7; clone size: -; V gene: TRBV5-6; D gene: TRBD1; CDR3 DNA: TGTGCCAGCAGTTTGGGGACAGGGGGCTTCTACGAGCAGTACTTC; CDR3 protein: CASSLGTGGFYEQYF
J gene: TRBJ1-5; clone size: -; V gene: TRBV2; D gene: TRBD1; CDR3 DNA: TGTGCCAGTCGCCAGACAGGGCCACTCAATCAGCCCCAGCATTTT; CDR3 protein: CASRQTGPLNQPQHF
J gene: TRBJ2-7; clone size: -; V gene: TRBV6-1; D gene: -; CDR3 DNA: TGTGCCAGCAGTGAAGGGAGGGCGCAGTACTTC; CDR3 protein: CASSEGRAQYF
J gene: TRBJ2-2; clone size: -; V gene: TRBV9; D gene: -; CDR3 DNA: TGTGCCAGCAGCGTAGAAGGGGGGAACACCGGGGAGCTGTTTTTT; CDR3 protein: CASSVEGGNTGELFF
J gene: TRBJ2-7; clone size: few; V gene: TRBV5-1; D gene: TRBD1; CDR3 DNA: TGCGCCAGCAGACGGGACAGGGATTTTCCCTACGAGCAGTACTTC; CDR3 protein: CASRRDRDFPYEQYF
J gene: TRBJ2-2; clone size: -; V gene: TRBV7-2; D gene: TRBD2; CDR3 DNA: TGTGCCAGCAGCGGTGGACTAGCGGGGTCGGCCACCGGGGAGCTGTTTTTT; CDR3 protein: CASSGGLAGSATGELFF
J gene: TRBJ1-4; clone size: -; V gene: TRBV9; D gene: -; CDR3 DNA: TGTGCCAGCAGCGGGAGAGCAACTAATGAAAAACTGTTTTTT; CDR3 protein: CASSGRATNEKLFF
J gene: TRBJ1-4; clone size: -; V gene: TRBV14; D gene: -; CDR3 DNA: TGTGCCAGCAGCCAACTCAGGGGCGTGAGTGAAAAACTGTTTTTT; CDR3 protein: CASSQLRGVSEKLFF
J gene: TRBJ2-4; clone size: -; V gene: TRBV20-1; D gene: -; CDR3 DNA: TGCAGTGCTAGTCAACCGGCCCATCCCGGGATTCAGTACTTC; CDR3 protein: CSASQPAHPGIQYF
J gene: TRBJ1-2; clone size: -; V gene: TRBV11-2; D gene: -; CDR3 DNA: TGTGCCAGCAGCGAATATCAGGGATCAACCTTC; CDR3 protein: CASSEYQGSTF
J gene: TRBJ2-3; clone size: few; V gene: TRBV19; D gene: TRBD2; CDR3 DNA: TGTGCCAGTCGACTAGCGGGGTATAGCACAGATACGCAGTATTTT; CDR3 protein: CASRLAGYSTDTQYF
J gene: TRBJ1-1; clone size: -; V gene: TRBV5-1; D gene: TRBD1; CDR3 DNA: TGCGCCAGCAGCCCAGGGGGTCGGGCTTTCTTT; CDR3 protein: CASSPGGRAFF
J gene: TRBJ1-1; clone size: -; V gene: TRBV7-8; D gene: -; CDR3 DNA: TGTGCCAGCAGCTTGGACGGGGAGTCTGAAGCTTTCTTT; CDR3 protein: CASSLDGESEAFF
J gene: TRBJ2-1; clone size: -; V gene: TRBV5-1; D gene: -; CDR3 DNA: TGCGCCAGCAGCTTAGTGCCAGACAATGAGCAGTTCTTC; CDR3 protein: CASSLVPDNEQFF
J gene: TRBJ1-6; clone size: -; V gene: TRBV7-6; D gene: TRBD1; CDR3 DNA: TGTGCCAGCAGCCGGACAGGGACCAATTCACCCCTCCACTTT; CDR3 protein: CASSRTGTNSPLHF
J gene: TRBJ1-1; clone size: -; V gene: TRBV5-1; D gene: -; CDR3 DNA: TGCGCCAGCAGCTTGGGATCAGGGGTGGCTTTCTTT; CDR3 protein: CASSLGSGVAFF
J gene: TRBJ2-7; clone size: -; V gene: TRBV19; D gene: -; CDR3 DNA: TGTGCCAGTAGTATAGCTGCCGCGAGCTCCTACGAGCAGTACTTC; CDR3 protein: CASSIAAASSYEQYF
J gene: TRBJ1-2; clone size: -; V gene: TRBV10-3; D gene: TRBD1; CDR3 DNA: TGTGCCATCAGTACTTCTGACAGGGATGAAGGCTACACCTTC; CDR3 protein: CAISTSDRDEGYTF
J gene: TRBJ1-5; clone size: -; V gene: TRBV21-1; D gene: -; CDR3 DNA: TGTGCCAGCAGCAAATGGAGGAGCAATCAGCCCCAGCATTTT; CDR3 protein: CASSKWRSNQPQHF
J gene: TRBJ1-1; clone size: -; V gene: TRBV5-1; D gene: -; CDR3 DNA: TGCGCCAGCAGCCAGCATGCGGGGAGTACTGAAGCTTTCTTT; CDR3 protein: CASSQHAGSTEAFF
J gene: TRBJ1-1; clone size: once; V gene: TRBV19; D gene: -; CDR3 DNA: TGTGCCAGTAACCGAGGAGTGGAGGGCTGGAACACTGAAGCTTTCTTT; CDR3 protein: CASNRGVEGWNTEAFF
J gene: TRBJ2-3; clone size: -; V gene: TRBV7-3; D gene: -; CDR3 DNA: TGTGCCAGCAGCTCCAACGCAGCAGATACGCAGTATTTT; CDR3 protein: CASSSNAADTQYF
J gene: TRBJ2-7; clone size: -; V gene: TRBV6-5; D gene: TRBD2; CDR3 DNA: TGTGCCAGCAACCAAGCGGGGTTTGTCTACGAGCAGTACTTC; CDR3 protein: CASNQAGFVYEQYF
J gene: TRBJ1-2; clone size: -; V gene: TRBV27; D gene: TRBD1; CDR3 DNA: TGTGCCAGCAGTCTCCGGACAGGGTTCGGCTACACCTTC; CDR3 protein: CASSLRTGFGYTF
J gene: TRBJ2-7; clone size: -; V gene: TRBV18; D gene: TRBD1; CDR3 DNA: TGTGCCAGCTCACCAAGTGGTCGACAGGGCCCCTACGAGCAGTACTTC; CDR3 protein: CASSPSGRQGPYEQYF
J gene: TRBJ1-2; clone size: -; V gene: TRBV7-9; D gene: -; CDR3 DNA: TGTGCCAGCAGCCGAGAGGGTGGTGGCTACACCTTC; CDR3 protein: CASSREGGGYTF
J gene: TRBJ1-6; clone size: few; V gene: TRBV2; D gene: -; CDR3 DNA: TGTGCCAGCAGTATCAGGGAATGGAATTCACCCCTCCACTTT; CDR3 protein: CASSIREWNSPLHF